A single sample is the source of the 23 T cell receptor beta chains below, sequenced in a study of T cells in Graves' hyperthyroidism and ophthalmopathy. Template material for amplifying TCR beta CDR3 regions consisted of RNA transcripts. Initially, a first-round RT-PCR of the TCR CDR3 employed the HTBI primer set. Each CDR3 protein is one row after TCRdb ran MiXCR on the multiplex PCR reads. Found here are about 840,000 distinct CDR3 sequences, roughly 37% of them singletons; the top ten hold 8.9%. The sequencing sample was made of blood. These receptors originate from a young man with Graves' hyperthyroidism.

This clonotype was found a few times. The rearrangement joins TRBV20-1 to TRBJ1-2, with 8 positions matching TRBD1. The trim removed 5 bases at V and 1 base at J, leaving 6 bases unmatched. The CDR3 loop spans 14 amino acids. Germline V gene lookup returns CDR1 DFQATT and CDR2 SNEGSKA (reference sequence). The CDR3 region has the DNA TGCAGTGCTCCGAACAGGGGGTATAACTATGGCTACACCTTC. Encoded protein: CSAPNRGYNYGYTF.

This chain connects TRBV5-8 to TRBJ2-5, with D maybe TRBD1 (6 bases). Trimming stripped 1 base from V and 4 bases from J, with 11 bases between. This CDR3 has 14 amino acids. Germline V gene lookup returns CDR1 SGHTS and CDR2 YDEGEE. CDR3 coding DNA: TGTGCCAGCAGCTTGAACAGGGTTTTAGAGACCCAGTACTTC. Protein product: CASSLNRVLETQYF.

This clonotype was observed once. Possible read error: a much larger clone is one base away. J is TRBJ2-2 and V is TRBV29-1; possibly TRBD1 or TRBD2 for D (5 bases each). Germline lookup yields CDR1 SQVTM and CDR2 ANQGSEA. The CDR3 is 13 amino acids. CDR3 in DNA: TGCAGCGTGGGGGTCACCAACACCGGGGAGCCGTTTTTT. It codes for CSVGVTNTGEPFF.

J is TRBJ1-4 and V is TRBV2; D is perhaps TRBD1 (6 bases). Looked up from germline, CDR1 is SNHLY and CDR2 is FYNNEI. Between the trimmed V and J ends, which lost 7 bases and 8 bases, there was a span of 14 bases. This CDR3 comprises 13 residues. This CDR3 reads CASTTGRFEKLFF. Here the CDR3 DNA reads TGTGCCAGCACCACAGGGCGATTCGAAAAACTGTTTTTT.

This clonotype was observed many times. CDR3 bases: TGCAGCGTTGTTCCAGGGAGAGACGAGCAGTACTTC. Protein: CSVVPGRDEQYF. The rearrangement joins TRBV29-1 to TRBJ2-7; D possibly matches TRBD1 or TRBD2 (5 bases each). The V and J ends lost 4 bases and 5 bases respectively, with 12 bases between them. The CDR3 is 12 amino acids. From germline, CDR1 is SQVTM and CDR2 ANQGSEA.

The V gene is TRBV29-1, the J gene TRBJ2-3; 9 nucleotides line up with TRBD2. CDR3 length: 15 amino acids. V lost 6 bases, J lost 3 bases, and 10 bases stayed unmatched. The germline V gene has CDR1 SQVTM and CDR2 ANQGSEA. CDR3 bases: TGCAGCGTGTCCCGGGGTAGCGGGAGTACAGATACGCAGTATTTT. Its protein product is CSVSRGSGSTDTQYF.

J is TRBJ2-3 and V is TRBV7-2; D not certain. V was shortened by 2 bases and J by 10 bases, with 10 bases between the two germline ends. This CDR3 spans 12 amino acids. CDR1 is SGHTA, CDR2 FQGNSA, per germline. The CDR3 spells CASSLSNLAQYF. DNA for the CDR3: TGTGCCAGCAGCTTATCAAACTTGGCGCAGTATTTT.

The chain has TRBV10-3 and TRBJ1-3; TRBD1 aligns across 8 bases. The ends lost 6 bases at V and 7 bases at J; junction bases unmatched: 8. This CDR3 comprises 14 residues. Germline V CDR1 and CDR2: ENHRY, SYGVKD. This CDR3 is CAISQRTGTNTIYF. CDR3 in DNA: TGTGCCATCAGCCAGCGGACAGGGACCAACACCATATATTTT.

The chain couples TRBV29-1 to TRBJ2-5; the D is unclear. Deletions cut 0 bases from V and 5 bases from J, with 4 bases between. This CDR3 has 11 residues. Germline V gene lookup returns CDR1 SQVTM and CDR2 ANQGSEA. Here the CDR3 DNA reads TGCAGCGTTGAAGAAGAGGAGACCCAGTACTTC. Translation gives CSVEEEETQYF.

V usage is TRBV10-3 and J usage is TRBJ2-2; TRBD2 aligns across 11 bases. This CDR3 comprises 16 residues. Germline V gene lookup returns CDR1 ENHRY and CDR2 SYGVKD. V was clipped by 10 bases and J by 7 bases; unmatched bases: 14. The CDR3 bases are TGTGCCAGCAGGGACATAGCGGGAGGGCAAGGCGGGGAGCTGTTTTTT. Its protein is CASRDIAGGQGGELFF.

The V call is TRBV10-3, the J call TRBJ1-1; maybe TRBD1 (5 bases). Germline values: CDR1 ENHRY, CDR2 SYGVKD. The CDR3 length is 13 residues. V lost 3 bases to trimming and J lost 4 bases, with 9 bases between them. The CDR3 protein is CAISDMGTTEAFF. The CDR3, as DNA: TGTGCCATCAGTGACATGGGGACCACTGAAGCTTTCTTT.

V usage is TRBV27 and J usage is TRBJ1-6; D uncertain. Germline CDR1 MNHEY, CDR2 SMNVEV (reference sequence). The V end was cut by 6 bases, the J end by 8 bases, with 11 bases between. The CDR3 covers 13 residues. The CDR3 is CASRGSSDSPLHF. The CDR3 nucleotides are TGTGCCAGCAGGGGTTCTTCGGATTCACCCCTCCACTTT.

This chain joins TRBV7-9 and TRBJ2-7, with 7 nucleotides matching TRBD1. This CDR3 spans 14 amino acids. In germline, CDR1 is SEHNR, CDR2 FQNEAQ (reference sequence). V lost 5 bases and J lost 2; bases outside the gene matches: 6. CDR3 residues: CASSGAQGPYEQYF. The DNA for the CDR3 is TGTGCCAGCAGCGGCGCACAGGGGCCCTACGAGCAGTACTTC.

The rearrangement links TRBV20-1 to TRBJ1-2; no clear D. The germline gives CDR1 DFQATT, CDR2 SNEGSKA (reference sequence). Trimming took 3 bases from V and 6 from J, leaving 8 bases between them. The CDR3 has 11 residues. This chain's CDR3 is CSARDGDGYTF. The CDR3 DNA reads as TGCAGTGCTAGGGACGGGGATGGCTACACCTTC.

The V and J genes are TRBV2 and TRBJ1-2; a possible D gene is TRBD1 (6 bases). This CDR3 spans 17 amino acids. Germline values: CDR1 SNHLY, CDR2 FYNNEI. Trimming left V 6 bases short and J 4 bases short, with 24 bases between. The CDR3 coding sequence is TGTGCCAGCAGCCCTACTCTCGGGACACAGGGAGTCTATGGCTACACCTTC. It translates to CASSPTLGTQGVYGYTF.

The CDR3: CASLGTLNTGELFF. The CDR3 nucleotides read TGCGCCAGCCTCGGGACATTGAACACCGGGGAGCTGTTTTTT. The J gene is TRBJ2-2, the V gene TRBV5-1; D might be TRBD1 (6 bases). V lost 7 bases to trimming and J lost 1 base, with 11 bases between them. The germline V gene has CDR1 SGHRS and CDR2 YFSETQ. There are 14 residues in the CDR3.

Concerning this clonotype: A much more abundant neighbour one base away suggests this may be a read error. The DNA for the CDR3 is TGTGCCAGCAGCTTAGCGCTACAGGGGATAGTAACTAATGAAAAACTGTTTTTT. Encoded protein: CASSLALQGIVTNEKLFF. The chain couples TRBV7-6 to TRBJ1-4; 7 positions agree with TRBD1. The CDR3 length is 18 residues. Germline loops: CDR1 SGHVS, CDR2 FNYEAQ. Trimming removed 0 bases from V and 1 base from J; junction bases left unmatched: 8.

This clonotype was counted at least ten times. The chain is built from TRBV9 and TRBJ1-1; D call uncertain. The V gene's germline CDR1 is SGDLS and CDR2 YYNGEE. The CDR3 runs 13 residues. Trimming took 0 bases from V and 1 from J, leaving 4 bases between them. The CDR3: CASSVARNTEAFF. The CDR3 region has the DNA TGTGCCAGCAGCGTAGCCAGGAACACTGAAGCTTTCTTT.

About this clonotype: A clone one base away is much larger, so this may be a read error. Here the CDR3 DNA reads TGCGCCAGCACCAGGACTAGCGGGGAGGCCTACGAGCAGTACTTC. Translating gives CASTRTSGEAYEQYF. The V call is TRBV10-2, the J call TRBJ2-7; 12 nucleotides agree with TRBD2. J gave up 2 bases and V 7 bases, and 6 bases lay outside the gene matches. Per germline, CDR1 WSHSY and CDR2 SAAADI. This CDR3 is 15 amino acids long.

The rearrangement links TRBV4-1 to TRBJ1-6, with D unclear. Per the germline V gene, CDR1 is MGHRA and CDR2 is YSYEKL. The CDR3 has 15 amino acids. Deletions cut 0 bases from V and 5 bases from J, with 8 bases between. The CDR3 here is CASSQENSNNSPLHF. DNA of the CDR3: TGCGCCAGCAGCCAAGAAAACAGTAATAATTCACCCCTCCACTTT.

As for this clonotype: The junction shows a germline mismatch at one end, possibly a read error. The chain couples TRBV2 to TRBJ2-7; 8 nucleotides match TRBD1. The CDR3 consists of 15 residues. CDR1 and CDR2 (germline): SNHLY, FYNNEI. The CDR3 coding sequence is TGTGCCAGCAGTTACTCGACAGGGGCCTCCCACGAGCAGTACTTC. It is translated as CASSYSTGASHEQYF.

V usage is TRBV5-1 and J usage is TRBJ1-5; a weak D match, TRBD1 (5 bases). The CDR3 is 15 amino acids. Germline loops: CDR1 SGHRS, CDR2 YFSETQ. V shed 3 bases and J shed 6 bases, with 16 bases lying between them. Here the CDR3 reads CASSSTRDVGQPQHF. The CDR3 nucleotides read TGCGCCAGCAGCTCGACACGGGACGTTGGTCAGCCCCAGCATTTT.

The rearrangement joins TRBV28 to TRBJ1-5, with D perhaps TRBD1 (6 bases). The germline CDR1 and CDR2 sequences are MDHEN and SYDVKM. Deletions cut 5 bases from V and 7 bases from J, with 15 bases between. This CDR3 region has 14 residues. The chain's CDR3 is CASSPQGRRQPQHF. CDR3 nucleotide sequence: TGTGCCAGCAGTCCCCAGGGGAGGAGGCAGCCCCAGCATTTT.